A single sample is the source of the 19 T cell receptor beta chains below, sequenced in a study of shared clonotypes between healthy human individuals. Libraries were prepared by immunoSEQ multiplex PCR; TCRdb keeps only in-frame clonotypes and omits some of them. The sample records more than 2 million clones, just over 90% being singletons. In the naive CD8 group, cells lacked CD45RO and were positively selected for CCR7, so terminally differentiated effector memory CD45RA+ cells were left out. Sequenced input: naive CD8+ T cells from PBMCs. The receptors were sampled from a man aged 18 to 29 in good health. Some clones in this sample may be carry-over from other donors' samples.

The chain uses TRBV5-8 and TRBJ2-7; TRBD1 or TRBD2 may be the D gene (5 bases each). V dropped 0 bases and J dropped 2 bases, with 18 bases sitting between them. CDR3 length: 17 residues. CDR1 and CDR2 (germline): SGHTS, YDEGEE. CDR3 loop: CASSLEFRDPLTYEQYF. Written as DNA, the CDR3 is TGTGCCAGCAGCTTGGAGTTTCGGGACCCTTTAACCTACGAGCAGTACTTC.

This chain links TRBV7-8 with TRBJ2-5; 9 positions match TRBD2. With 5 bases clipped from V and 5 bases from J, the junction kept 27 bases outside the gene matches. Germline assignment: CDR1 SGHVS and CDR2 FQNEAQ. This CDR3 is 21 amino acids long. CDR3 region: CASSPAWSSITSGPSRETQYF. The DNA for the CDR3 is TGTGCCAGCAGCCCGGCCTGGTCCTCTATTACTAGCGGGCCCTCAAGGGAGACCCAGTACTTC.

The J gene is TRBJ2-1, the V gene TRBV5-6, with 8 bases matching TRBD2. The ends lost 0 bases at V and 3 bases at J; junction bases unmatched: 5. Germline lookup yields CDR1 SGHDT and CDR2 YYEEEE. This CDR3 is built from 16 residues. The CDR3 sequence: CASSLVYGRGYNEQFF. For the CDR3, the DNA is TGTGCCAGCAGCTTGGTATACGGGAGGGGCTACAATGAGCAGTTCTTC.

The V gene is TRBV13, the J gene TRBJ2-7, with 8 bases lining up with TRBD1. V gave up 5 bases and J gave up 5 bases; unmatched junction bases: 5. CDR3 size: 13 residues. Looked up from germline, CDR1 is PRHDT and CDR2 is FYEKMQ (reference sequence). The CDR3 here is CASSDRQGNEQYF. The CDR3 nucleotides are TGTGCCAGCAGCGACCGACAGGGGAACGAGCAGTACTTC.

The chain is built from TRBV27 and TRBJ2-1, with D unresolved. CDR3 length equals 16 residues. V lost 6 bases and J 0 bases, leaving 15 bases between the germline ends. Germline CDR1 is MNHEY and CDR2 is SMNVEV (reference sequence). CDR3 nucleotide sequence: TGTGCCAGCAGCCCTCGTAGGACCAGCTCCTACAATGAGCAGTTCTTC. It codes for CASSPRRTSSYNEQFF.

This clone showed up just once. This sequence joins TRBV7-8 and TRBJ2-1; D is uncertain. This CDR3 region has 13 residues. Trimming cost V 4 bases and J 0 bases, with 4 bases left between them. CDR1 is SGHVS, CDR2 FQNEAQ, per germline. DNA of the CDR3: TGTGCCAGCAGCTCAGGCTCCTACAATGAGCAGTTCTTC. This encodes CASSSGSYNEQFF. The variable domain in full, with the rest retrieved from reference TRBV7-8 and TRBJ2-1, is GAGVSQSPRYKVAKRGQDVALRCDPISGHVSLFWYQQALGQGPEFLTYFQNEAQLDKSGLPSDRFFAERPEGSVSTLKIQRTQQEDSAVYLCASSSGSYNEQFFGPGTRLTVL.

This CDR3 is CSGVAGGQLGEQFF. CDR3 coding DNA: TGCAGCGGGGTCGCGGGAGGCCAGTTGGGGGAGCAGTTCTTC. The rearrangement uses TRBV29-1 and TRBJ2-1, with 8 positions matching TRBD2. V gave up 7 bases and J gave up 10 bases; unmatched junction bases: 15. The germline CDR1 and CDR2 sequences are SQVTM and ANQGSEA. The CDR3 covers 14 residues.

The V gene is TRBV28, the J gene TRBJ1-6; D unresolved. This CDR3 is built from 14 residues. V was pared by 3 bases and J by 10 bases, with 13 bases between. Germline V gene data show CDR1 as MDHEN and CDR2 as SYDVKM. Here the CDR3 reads CASSFSNRGSPLHF. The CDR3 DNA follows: TGTGCCAGCAGTTTTTCCAACAGAGGGTCACCCCTCCACTTT.

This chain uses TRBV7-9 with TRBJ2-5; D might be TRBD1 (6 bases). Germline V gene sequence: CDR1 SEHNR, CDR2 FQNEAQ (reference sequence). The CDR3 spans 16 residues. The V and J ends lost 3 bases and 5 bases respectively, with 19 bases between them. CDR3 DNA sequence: TGTGCCAGCAGCTTTATCCAGGGGCCCGGGACGGAGACCCAGTACTTC. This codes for CASSFIQGPGTETQYF.

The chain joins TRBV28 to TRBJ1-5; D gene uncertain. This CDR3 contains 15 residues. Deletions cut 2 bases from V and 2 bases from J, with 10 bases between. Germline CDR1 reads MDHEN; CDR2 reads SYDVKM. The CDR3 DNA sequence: TGTGCCAGCAGTTTACTAAGTTCCGGCAATCAGCCCCAGCATTTT. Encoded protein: CASSLLSSGNQPQHF.

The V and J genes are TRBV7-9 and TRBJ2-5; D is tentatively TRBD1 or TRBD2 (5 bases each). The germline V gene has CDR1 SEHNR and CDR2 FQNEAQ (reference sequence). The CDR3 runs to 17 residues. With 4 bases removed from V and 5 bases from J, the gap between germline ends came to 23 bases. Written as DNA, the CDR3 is TGTGCCAGCAGCTCCCCCCCCGGGGCAGCCATCGGGGAGACCCAGTACTTC. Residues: CASSSPPGAAIGETQYF.

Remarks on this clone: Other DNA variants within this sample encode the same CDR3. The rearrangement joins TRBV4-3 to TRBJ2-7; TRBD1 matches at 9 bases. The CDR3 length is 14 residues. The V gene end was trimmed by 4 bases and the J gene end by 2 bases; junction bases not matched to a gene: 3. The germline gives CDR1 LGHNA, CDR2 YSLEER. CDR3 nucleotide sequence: TGCGCCAGCAGCCCGGGACAGGGCACCTACGAGCAGTACTTC. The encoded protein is CASSPGQGTYEQYF.

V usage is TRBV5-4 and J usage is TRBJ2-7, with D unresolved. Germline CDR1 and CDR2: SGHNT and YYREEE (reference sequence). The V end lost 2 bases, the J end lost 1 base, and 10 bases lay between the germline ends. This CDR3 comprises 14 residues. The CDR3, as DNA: TGTGCCAGCAGCTTTGGCCGGCCTTCCTACGAGCAGTACTTC. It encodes CASSFGRPSYEQYF.

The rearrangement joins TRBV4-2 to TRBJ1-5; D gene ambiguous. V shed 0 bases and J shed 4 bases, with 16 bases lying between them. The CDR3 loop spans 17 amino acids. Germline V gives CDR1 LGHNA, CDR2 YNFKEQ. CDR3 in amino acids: CASSQESQFIANQPQHF. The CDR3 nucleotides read TGTGCCAGCAGCCAAGAATCACAGTTTATAGCAAATCAGCCCCAGCATTTT.

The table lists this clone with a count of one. CDR3 in DNA: TGTGCCAGCAGTGTCCGGGACGTTGGGACCTACGAGCAGTACTTC. This sequence encodes CASSVRDVGTYEQYF. The V call is TRBV27, the J call TRBJ2-7; D possibly matches TRBD1 or TRBD2 (5 bases each). Germline CDR1 reads MNHEY; CDR2 reads SMNVEV (reference sequence). With 5 bases removed from V and 2 bases from J, the gap between germline ends came to 16 bases. The CDR3 spans 15 residues.

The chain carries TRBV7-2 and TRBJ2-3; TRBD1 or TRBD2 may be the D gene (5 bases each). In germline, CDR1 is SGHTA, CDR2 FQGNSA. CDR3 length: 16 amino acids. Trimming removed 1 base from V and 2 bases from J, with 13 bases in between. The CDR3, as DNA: TGTGCCAGCAGCTTAGTCTGGGGCGGGCCCACAGATACGCAGTATTTT. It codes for CASSLVWGGPTDTQYF.

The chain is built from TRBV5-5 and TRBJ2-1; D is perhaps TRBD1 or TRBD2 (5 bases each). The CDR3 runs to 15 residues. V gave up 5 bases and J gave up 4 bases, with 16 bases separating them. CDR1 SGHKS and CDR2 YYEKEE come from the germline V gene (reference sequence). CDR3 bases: TGTGCCAGCAGTCCGCCCGGGGCAGGGTACAATGAGCAGTTCTTC. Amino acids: CASSPPGAGYNEQFF. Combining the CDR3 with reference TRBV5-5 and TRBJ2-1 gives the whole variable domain DAGVTQSPTHLIKTRGQQVTLRCSPISGHKSVSWYQQVLGQGPQFIFQYYEKEERGRGNFPDRFSARQFPNYSSELNVNALLLGDSALYLCASSPPGAGYNEQFFGPGTRLTVL.

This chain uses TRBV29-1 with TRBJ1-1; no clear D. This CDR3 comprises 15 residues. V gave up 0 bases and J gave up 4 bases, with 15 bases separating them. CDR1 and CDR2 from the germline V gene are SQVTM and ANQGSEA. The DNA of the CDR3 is TGCAGCGTTGAAGATTGGGTGGGAGGTACCACTGAAGCTTTCTTT. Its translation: CSVEDWVGGTTEAFF.

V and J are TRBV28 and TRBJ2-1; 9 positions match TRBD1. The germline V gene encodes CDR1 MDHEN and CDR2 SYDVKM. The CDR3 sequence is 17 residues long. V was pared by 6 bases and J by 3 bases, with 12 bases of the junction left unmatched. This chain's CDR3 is CASSFPVGTGIYNEQFF. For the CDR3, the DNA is TGTGCCAGCAGCTTCCCCGTAGGGACAGGGATCTACAATGAGCAGTTCTTC.